Presented here are 17 T cell receptor beta chains from one specimen sequenced in a study of T cell repertoires in cytomegalovirus infection. TCRdb re-called the reads through MiXCR, storing one row per CDR3 protein. The sample shows approximately 320,000 distinct CDR3 sequences, over 7.5% of them seen only once. What was sequenced was PBMCs. The receptors were gathered from a human donor in good health (CMV status not recorded). Some clones in this sample may be carry-over from other donors' samples.

This clonotype occurred many times. The genes are TRBV7-9 and TRBJ2-1, with a tentative D call TRBD2 (6 bases). Trimming took off 9 bases at V and 4 bases at J, with 19 bases between the two ends. The CDR3 is 15 residues long. Germline CDR1 and CDR2: SEHNR and FQNEAQ (reference sequence). CDR3 residues: CASLMRGSKYNEQFF. As DNA, the CDR3 is TGTGCCAGTCTCATGCGGGGCAGTAAGTACAATGAGCAGTTCTTC.

This rearrangement joins TRBV10-3 to TRBJ2-3, with 10 bases identical to TRBD1. The germline CDR1 and CDR2 sequences are ENHRY and SYGVKD. This CDR3 comprises 15 residues. With V trimmed by 4 bases and J by 4 bases, 5 bases remained unmatched. The CDR3 sequence: CAISAGTGVADTQYF. In nucleotides, the CDR3 is TGTGCCATCAGTGCTGGGACAGGGGTCGCAGATACGCAGTATTTT.

This clonotype was detected ten times or more. The V call is TRBV11-2, the J call TRBJ1-1; weak D call: TRBD1 (5 bases). CDR1 is SGHAT and CDR2 is FQNNGV in the germline V gene. Trimming stripped 4 bases from V and 8 bases from J, with 20 bases between. This CDR3 comprises 15 residues. Written as DNA, the CDR3 is TGTGCCAGCAGCTCCTTAAGCGGGGGAAGTTCCGAAGCTTTCTTT. Translated, it gives CASSSLSGGSSEAFF.

Ten or more counts support this clonotype. V and J are TRBV7-2 and TRBJ2-2; D may be TRBD1 (5 bases). The germline V gene has CDR1 SGHTA and CDR2 FQGNSA. The CDR3 spans 17 residues. V lost 5 bases to trimming and J lost 0 bases, with 16 bases between them. CDR3 region: CASSLRQLLTNTGELFF. The CDR3 nucleotides are TGTGCCAGCAGCCTTCGACAGCTACTAACGAACACCGGGGAGCTGTTTTTT.

In its sample, this clonotype was seen many times. This chain joins TRBV7-8 and TRBJ1-6; TRBD1 is a possible D gene (6 bases). This CDR3 contains 15 residues. Germline V gene sequence: CDR1 SGHVS, CDR2 FQNEAQ. The V gene lost 0 bases and the J gene lost 7 bases, with 10 bases spanning the gap. The CDR3: CASSLAQGRNSPLHF. As DNA, the CDR3 is TGTGCCAGCAGCTTAGCCCAGGGGCGCAATTCACCCCTCCACTTT.

This clonotype was seen repeatedly, ten times or more. V gene TRBV11-2 combines with J gene TRBJ2-5; TRBD1 matches at 7 bases. J lost 3 bases, V lost 1 base, and 5 bases had no gene match. The length of the CDR3 is 15 residues. The V gene's germline CDR1 is SGHAT and CDR2 FQNNGV. Here the CDR3 reads CASSLGGTVKETQYF. CDR3 sequence (DNA): TGTGCCAGCAGCTTAGGGGGGACAGTCAAAGAGACCCAGTACTTC.

The gene calls are TRBV30 and TRBJ1-3; no definite D call. The CDR3 spans 15 residues. Germline V gene data show CDR1 as GTSNPN and CDR2 as SVGIG (reference sequence). V lost 5 bases and J 4 bases, leaving 18 bases between the germline ends. The CDR3 is CAWGNGHPTGNTIYF. The CDR3 bases are TGTGCCTGGGGTAATGGGCACCCGACGGGAAACACCATATATTTT.

This chain connects TRBV7-2 to TRBJ1-4, with D unclear. The V gene's germline CDR1 is SGHTA and CDR2 FQGNSA. This CDR3 has 14 amino acids. V gave up 2 bases and J gave up 5 bases, with 9 bases separating them. CDR3 in amino acids: CASSLIPINEKLFF. In DNA form, the CDR3 reads TGTGCCAGCAGCTTAATTCCTATCAATGAAAAACTGTTTTTT. The full variable domain, its missing parts supplied by reference TRBV7-2 and TRBJ1-4, is GAGVSQSPSNKVTEKGKDVELRCDPISGHTALYWYRQSLGQGLEFLIYFQGNSAPDKSGLPSDRFSAERTGGSVSTLTIQRTQQEDSAVYLCASSLIPINEKLFFGSGTQLSVL.

There are many counts of this clonotype. This chain uses TRBV12-3 or TRBV12-4 with TRBJ2-2; the D gene is possibly TRBD1 (6 bases). The CDR3 covers 14 residues. The V and J ends lost 8 bases and 0 bases respectively, with 10 bases between them. This CDR3 reads CASGGQTNTGELFF. The CDR3 nucleotides read TGTGCCAGCGGGGGACAAACGAACACCGGGGAGCTGTTTTTT.

The V gene is TRBV28, the J gene TRBJ2-2; TRBD2 agrees at 13 bases. The CDR3 is 19 residues long. With V trimmed by 6 bases and J by 5 bases, 15 bases remained unmatched. Per the germline V gene, CDR1 is MDHEN and CDR2 is SYDVKM. DNA for the CDR3: TGTGCCAGCAGAACGAGGACTAGCGGGAGAGGCAAGGTTACCGGGGAGCTGTTTTTT. This sequence encodes CASRTRTSGRGKVTGELFF.

This rearrangement joins TRBV7-6 to TRBJ2-3; TRBD1 or TRBD2 may be the D gene (6 bases each). Germline CDR1 reads SGHVS; CDR2 reads FNYEAQ. The CDR3 spans 14 residues. The ends were cut back, 5 bases at V and 0 bases at J, with 9 bases in the middle. DNA for the CDR3: TGTGCCAGCAGCGGGGGGCCTAGCACAGATACGCAGTATTTT. Translating gives CASSGGPSTDTQYF. The full variable domain, in which reference TRBV7-6 and TRBJ2-3 provide the parts outside the CDR3, is GAGVSQSPRYKVTKRGQDVALRCDPISGHVSLYWYRQALGQGPEFLTYFNYEAQQDKSGLPNDRFSAERPEGSISTLTIQRTEQRDSAMYRCASSGGPSTDTQYFGPGTRLTVL.

The chain recombines TRBV19 with TRBJ2-6; TRBD2 matches 7 bases. The CDR3 is 15 residues long. Germline values: CDR1 LNHDA, CDR2 SQIVND (reference sequence). The V and J ends lost 8 bases and 2 bases, in that order; junction bases with no gene match: 6. The CDR3 sequence is CASHGGSPGANVLTF. CDR3 nucleotides: TGTGCCAGTCACGGGGGGAGTCCTGGGGCCAACGTCCTGACTTTC.

This clonotype was picked up many times. This chain joins TRBV7-6 and TRBJ2-5, with D perhaps matching TRBD2 (6 bases). Germline V gene lookup returns CDR1 SGHVS and CDR2 FNYEAQ. Trimming removed 2 bases from V and 2 bases from J, with 18 bases in between. The CDR3 runs 17 residues. CDR3 nucleotides: TGTGCCAGCAGCTTACCGAGAGGCGGGGCGGGTCAAGAGACCCAGTACTTC. Translation: CASSLPRGGAGQETQYF.

This clonotype has more than one count but fewer than ten. This sequence joins TRBV5-5 and TRBJ2-7, with TRBD2 matching 7 bases. The CDR3 is 19 amino acids. V trimming: 7 bases; J trimming: 5 bases; junction bases outside the gene matches: 27. Germline-derived CDR1 and CDR2 are SGHKS and YYEKEE (reference sequence). The CDR3 loop reads CASGRRAGARKDSGNEQYF. In DNA, the CDR3 is TGTGCCAGCGGGCGAAGGGCGGGAGCCCGAAAGGATAGTGGAAACGAGCAGTACTTC.

This clonotype was counted only a few times. The chain carries TRBV20-1 and TRBJ1-6; D perhaps matches TRBD1 (5 bases). The ends were cut back, 0 bases at V and 4 bases at J, with 13 bases in the middle. Germline V gene sequence: CDR1 DFQATT, CDR2 SNEGSKA (reference sequence). This CDR3 has 16 amino acids. CDR3 bases: TGCAGTGCTAGAGATATGGGACGAGGATATAATTCACCCCTCCACTTT. Translation gives CSARDMGRGYNSPLHF.

The rearrangement links TRBV28 to TRBJ2-7, with D unclear. V lost 4 bases to trimming and J lost 3 bases, with 7 bases between them. The CDR3 runs to 12 residues. The germline CDR1 and CDR2 sequences are MDHEN and SYDVKM. The CDR3 nucleotides read TGTGCCAGCAGTTATCTTTTCTACGAGCAGTACTTC. Protein: CASSYLFYEQYF.

This clonotype was seen more than once but under ten times. The V gene is TRBV2, the J gene TRBJ1-6; D remains unclear. Germline values: CDR1 SNHLY, CDR2 FYNNEI. The CDR3 totals 11 residues. V gave up 3 bases and J gave up 12 bases, with 6 bases separating them. CDR3 DNA: TGTGCCAGCAGTGAGGCCCAACCCCTCCACTTT. Protein sequence: CASSEAQPLHF. Looking up the rest from reference TRBV2 and TRBJ1-6 gives the full variable domain: EPEVTQTPSHQVTQMGQEVILRCVPISNHLYFYWYRQILGQKVEFLVSFYNNEISEKSEIFDDQFSVERPDGSNFTLKIRSTKLEDSAMYFCASSEAQPLHFGNGTRLTVT.